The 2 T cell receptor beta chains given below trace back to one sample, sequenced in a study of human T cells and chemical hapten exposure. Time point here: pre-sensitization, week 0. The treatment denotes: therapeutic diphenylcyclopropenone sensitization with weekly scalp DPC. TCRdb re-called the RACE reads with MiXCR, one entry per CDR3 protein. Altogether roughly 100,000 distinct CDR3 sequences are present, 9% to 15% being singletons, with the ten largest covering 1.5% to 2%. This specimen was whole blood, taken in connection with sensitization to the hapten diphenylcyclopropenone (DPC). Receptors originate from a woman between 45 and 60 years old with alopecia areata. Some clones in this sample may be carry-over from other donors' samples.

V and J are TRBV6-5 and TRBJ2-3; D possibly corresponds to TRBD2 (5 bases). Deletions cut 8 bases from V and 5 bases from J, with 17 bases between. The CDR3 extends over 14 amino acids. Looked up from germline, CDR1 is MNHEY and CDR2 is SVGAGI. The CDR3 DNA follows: TGTGCCAGCTCCCCGAGGGTGGCGGGAGATACGCAGTATTTT. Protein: CASSPRVAGDTQYF.

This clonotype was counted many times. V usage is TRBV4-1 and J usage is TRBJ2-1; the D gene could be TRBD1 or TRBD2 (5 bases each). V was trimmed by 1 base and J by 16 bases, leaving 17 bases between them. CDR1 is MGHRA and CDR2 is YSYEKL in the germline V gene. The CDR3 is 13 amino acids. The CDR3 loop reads CASSQVSAGTEFF. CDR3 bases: TGCGCCAGCAGCCAAGTATCGGCCGGGACGGAATTCTTC.